Below, one T cell receptor (beta chain) is given with its context. The antigen is not known. Trimming removed 6 bases from V and 3 bases from J; junction bases left unmatched: 3. The CDR3 loop spans 15 amino acids. Germline CDR1 reads MDHEN; CDR2 reads SYDVKM. This entry belongs to a study of T cell repertoires in cytomegalovirus infection. TCRdb reanalysed the reads using MiXCR and keeps one entry per CDR3 protein. The sample lists hundreds of thousands of distinct CDR3 sequences, 25% to 35% seen once, with 15% to 20% in the top ten. The chain combines TRBV28 with TRBJ1-5; the match to TRBD1 covers 12 bases. The material sequenced was cultured PBMCs, taken from culture after CMV antigen stimulation. The TCR was taken from a human donor in good health (CMV status not recorded). Some clones in this sample may be carry-over from other donors' samples. CDR3 nucleotide sequence: TGTGCCAGCAGGGGGACAGGGGGCTTCAATCAGCCCCAGCATTTT. Translation gives CASRGTGGFNQPQHF.